The clone carrying this TCR beta chain was counted once. These data come from a study of blood T cell repertoires in COVID-19. Study background: Samples taken during acute and convalescent COVID-19 were collected in the United States, Italy and Spain.

J lost 4 bases, V lost 2 bases, and 6 bases had no gene match. There are 16 residues in the CDR3. The germline CDR1 and CDR2 sequences are SGDLS and YYNGEE. Per the study methods: Estimation of nucleated cell counts relied on the amplification of reference gene primers. Using immunoSEQ multiplex PCR, the repertoire was profiled, and TCRdb retains in-frame clones only, with some absent. V and J calls and clone size are copied from that table; D and trimming were computed from the DNA. In the table there are roughly 180,000 clones, around 85% of which are singletons. What was sequenced was peripheral blood. The TCR originated in an elderly man with COVID-19, enrolled during active disease. The V and J genes are TRBV9 and TRBJ2-2; 9 bases line up with TRBD1. DNA for the CDR3: TGTGCCAGCAGCGTCGGACAGGGGCTTGGCACCGGGGAGCTGTTTTTT. Translated: CASSVGQGLGTGELFF.